Below, 20 T cell receptor beta chains from the same sample are listed, as sequenced in a study of shared clonotypes between healthy human individuals. Here immunoSEQ multiplex PCR was the method, and the copy in TCRdb shows in-frame clones only, minus some. The table records a few million clones, 95% of them present only once. The specimen was naive CD4+ T cells sorted from blood. Subset of the sample: CD45RA+ positively selected. The origin of the receptors is a man between 18 and 35 years old in good health.

The rearrangement joins TRBV4-1 to TRBJ2-2, with TRBD2 matching over 9 bases. This CDR3 contains 16 residues. V lost 1 base to trimming and J lost 4 bases; unmatched junction nucleotides: 4. CDR1 MGHRA and CDR2 YSYEKL come from the germline V gene. CDR3 nucleotides: TGCGCCAGCAGCCAAGTGAGCGGGGGGTTCACCGGGGAGCTGTTTTTT. It is translated as CASSQVSGGFTGELFF.

V gene TRBV6-5 combines with J gene TRBJ1-6; no reliable D call. V lost 7 bases, J lost 7 bases, and 14 bases lay in between. There are 14 residues in the CDR3. Germline V lookup: CDR1 MNHEY, CDR2 SVGAGI. CDR3 sequence reads: CASKAGGHNSPLHF. The DNA for the CDR3 is TGTGCCAGCAAGGCAGGAGGGCACAATTCACCCCTCCACTTT.

The chain recombines TRBV18 with TRBJ1-6; 8 bases align to TRBD1. The ends lost 0 bases at V and 9 bases at J; junction bases unmatched: 7. CDR3 length equals 16 residues. Germline V gives CDR1 KGHSH, CDR2 LQKENI. CDR3 DNA sequence: TGTGCCAGCTCACCACCGATGACAGGGGTTTCTTCACCCCTCCACTTT. This codes for CASSPPMTGVSSPLHF.

The chain combines TRBV6-5 with TRBJ2-1; TRBD2 matches at 9 bases. The germline gives CDR1 MNHEY, CDR2 SVGAGI. The CDR3 is 14 amino acids. The junction had 7 bases not matched to a gene; V was cut back by 4 bases and J by 9 bases. CDR3 nucleotide sequence: TGTGCCAGCAGTTCTAGCGGGGAGCAGACTGAGCAGTTCTTC. It translates to CASSSSGEQTEQFF.

This clone is a singleton in its sample. V usage is TRBV6-6 and J usage is TRBJ1-1; maybe TRBD1 (5 bases). CDR3 size: 14 residues. Trimming stripped 8 bases from V and 4 bases from J, with 17 bases between. Germline loops: CDR1 MNHNY, CDR2 SVGAGI (reference sequence). In nucleotides, the CDR3 is TGTGCCAGCGGGGCGGATGGCGGGGGCACTGAAGCTTTCTTT. This sequence encodes CASGADGGGTEAFF.

V is TRBV6-6 and J is TRBJ1-2; D unclear. The ends were cut back, 4 bases at V and 7 bases at J, with 19 bases in the middle. The CDR3 sequence is 15 residues long. Germline lookup yields CDR1 MNHNY and CDR2 SVGAGI (reference sequence). DNA for the CDR3: TGTGCCAGCAGTTGGGAAATGGGTCTCTCTGGTGGCTACACCTTC. Its protein product is CASSWEMGLSGGYTF.

The rearrangement joins TRBV4-1 to TRBJ2-7; 7 nucleotides agree with TRBD2. The CDR3 loop spans 13 amino acids. The ends lost 0 bases at V and 6 bases at J; junction bases unmatched: 2. Germline values: CDR1 MGHRA, CDR2 YSYEKL. For the CDR3, the DNA is TGCGCCAGCAGCCAAGATTGGGGGGGCGAGCAGTACTTC. This sequence encodes CASSQDWGGEQYF.

This sequence joins TRBV6-5 and TRBJ2-7, with TRBD2 as a possible D gene (6 bases). The V end lost 4 bases, the J end lost 2 bases, and 15 bases lay between the germline ends. This CDR3 comprises 15 residues. Germline V lookup: CDR1 MNHEY, CDR2 SVGAGI. The CDR3 region has the DNA TGTGCCAGCAGTTTGCGGCGGGGCACACCCTACGAGCAGTACTTC. This codes for CASSLRRGTPYEQYF.

The chain recombines TRBV10-3 with TRBJ1-4; D remains unclear. Trimming removed 0 bases from V and 13 bases from J, with 12 bases in between. The CDR3 covers 13 residues. Germline lookup yields CDR1 ENHRY and CDR2 SYGVKD. CDR3 sequence (DNA): TGTGCCATCAGTGAGTCCGAGGTCGGAGCACTGTTTTTT. Encoded protein: CAISESEVGALFF.

The J gene is TRBJ1-5, the V gene TRBV23-1, with D hard to call. TRBV23-1 is an ORF, with its function uncertain. The CDR3 extends over 15 amino acids. V lost 6 bases to trimming and J lost 0 bases, with 12 bases between them. In DNA, the CDR3 is TGCGCCAGCAGACCCCCAAGTCATAGCAATCAGCCCCAGCATTTT. Amino acid sequence: CASRPPSHSNQPQHF.

The chain recombines TRBV28 with TRBJ1-2, with D uncertain. Per the germline V gene, CDR1 is MDHEN and CDR2 is SYDVKM. The CDR3 covers 14 residues. V was pared by 7 bases and J by 3 bases, with 15 bases between. CDR3 nucleotides: TGTGCCAGCACCTCCGGGCCCAGCCACTATGGCTACACCTTC. Translated, it gives CASTSGPSHYGYTF.

A note on this clone: Within the sample, other DNA sequences also encode this same CDR3. The V call is TRBV5-4, the J call TRBJ2-1; 10 bases match TRBD1. The CDR3 is 15 residues long. Germline V gene sequence: CDR1 SGHNT, CDR2 YYREEE (reference sequence). Germline trimming cut 4 bases from V and 0 bases from J; bases unmatched to any gene: 1. This CDR3 reads CASSRDRGSYNEQFF. The CDR3 region has the DNA TGTGCCAGCAGCAGGGACAGGGGCTCCTACAATGAGCAGTTCTTC.

This sequence joins TRBV6-5 and TRBJ2-3; TRBD1 matches at 8 bases. The CDR3 spans 15 residues. Germline values: CDR1 MNHEY, CDR2 SVGAGI. V was clipped by 6 bases and J by 3 bases; unmatched bases: 8. CDR3 region: CASRHDRGYTDTQYF. The CDR3 coding sequence is TGTGCCAGCAGACACGACAGGGGTTATACAGATACGCAGTATTTT.

The chain combines TRBV6-1 with TRBJ1-5; D not certain. Germline V gene data show CDR1 as MNHNS and CDR2 as SASEGT. Trimming pared 7 bases from V and 2 bases from J, leaving 6 bases between. This CDR3 region has 12 residues. DNA of the CDR3: TGTGCCAGCACAGGCGGCAATCAGCCCCAGCATTTT. It is translated as CASTGGNQPQHF.

The count of this clone is one. The chain recombines TRBV2 with TRBJ2-7; 9 bases fit TRBD1. The CDR3 is made up of 16 amino acids. Germline-derived CDR1 and CDR2 are SNHLY and FYNNEI. V lost 4 bases to trimming and J lost 5 bases; unmatched junction nucleotides: 12. This CDR3 reads CASSVRGQGRRDEQYF. CDR3 nucleotide sequence: TGTGCCAGCAGTGTGCGCGGACAGGGGAGAAGGGACGAGCAGTACTTC.

The chain has TRBV25-1 and TRBJ1-3; weak D call: TRBD1 (6 bases). Trimming removed 6 bases from V and 3 bases from J, with 21 bases in between. Germline CDR1 is MGHDK and CDR2 is SYGVNS. The CDR3 is 17 residues long. The DNA for the CDR3 is TGTGCCAGCAGCCCCTTAATGGGGACAAAAGGTGGAAACACCATATATTTT. This translates into CASSPLMGTKGGNTIYF. Full variable domain (outside the CDR3, taken from reference TRBV25-1 and TRBJ1-3): EADIYQTPRYLVIGTGKKITLECSQTMGHDKMYWYQQDPGMELHLIHYSYGVNSTEKGDLSSESTVSRIRTEHFPLTLESARPSHTSQYLCASSPLMGTKGGNTIYFGEGSWLTVV.

The gene calls are TRBV5-6 and TRBJ1-3; weak D call: TRBD1 (5 bases). V dropped 7 bases and J dropped 4 bases, with 15 bases sitting between them. The CDR3 loop spans 14 amino acids. Germline V gives CDR1 SGHDT, CDR2 YYEEEE. CDR3 sequence: CASAGGVGGNTIYF. The CDR3 nucleotides read TGTGCCAGCGCGGGGGGAGTTGGAGGAAACACCATATATTTT.

V is TRBV7-2 and J is TRBJ2-5; D remains unclear. From germline, CDR1 is SGHTA and CDR2 FQGNSA. Trimming pared 5 bases from V and 0 bases from J, leaving 10 bases between. This CDR3 is built from 14 residues. The CDR3 sequence is CASSPRADQETQYF. Written as DNA, the CDR3 is TGTGCCAGCAGCCCACGGGCGGACCAAGAGACCCAGTACTTC.

Regarding this clone: This sample also contains other DNA sequences that code for the same CDR3. J is TRBJ1-5 and V is TRBV2; 7 bases match TRBD1. The CDR3 has 15 residues. V was pared by 4 bases and J by 2 bases, with 5 bases of the junction left unmatched. Germline-derived CDR1 and CDR2 are SNHLY and FYNNEI. Here the CDR3 reads CASSAGTVGNQPQHF. CDR3 DNA: TGTGCCAGCAGTGCCGGGACAGTCGGCAATCAGCCCCAGCATTTT.

The gene calls are TRBV30 and TRBJ1-2, with D possibly being TRBD1 (5 bases). Germline-derived CDR1 and CDR2 are GTSNPN and SVGIG (reference sequence). The germline V and J ends were trimmed by 2 bases and 7 bases, with 14 bases remaining between them. The CDR3 extends over 13 amino acids. CDR3 nucleotides: TGTGCCTGGAGTAACCAGGGAGGTAGTGGCTACACCTTC. This codes for CAWSNQGGSGYTF.